Listed below are T cell receptor beta chains from one sample, sequenced in a study of blood T cell repertoires in COVID-19. This table comes from immunoSEQ multiplex PCR, and its TCRdb copy is limited to in-frame clones, with some not included. The profile covers some 180,000 clones, with approximately 80% appearing a single time and around 5.5% taken by the ten largest. Sequenced material: PBMCs or T cells enriched from blood (not recorded which). The source is a woman between 55 and 75 years old with acute COVID-19. The CDR3 runs from the conserved cysteine through the conserved F or W. The order of the fields is D gene, clone size, V gene, J gene, CDR3 protein, CDR3 DNA. A D gene is named only where the DNA matches it firmly. Not all rows give a size; the values are once, few, many and, for expanded clones, a class.

d_gene: TRBD1; abundance: -; v_gene: TRBV7-9; j_gene: TRBJ2-2; CDR3aa: CASSFPRDRGISGELFF; CDR3nt: TGTGCCAGCAGCTTCCCCAGGGACAGGGGAATATCCGGGGAGCTGTTTTTT
d_gene: -; abundance: -; v_gene: TRBV7-2; j_gene: TRBJ2-3; CDR3aa: CASSLRVFSDTQYF; CDR3nt: TGTGCCAGCAGCTTACGCGTCTTTTCAGATACGCAGTATTTT
d_gene: TRBD1; abundance: -; v_gene: TRBV19; j_gene: TRBJ1-1; CDR3aa: CASGQGVNTEAFF; CDR3nt: TGTGCCAGTGGACAGGGCGTGAACACTGAAGCTTTCTTT
d_gene: -; abundance: -; v_gene: TRBV15; j_gene: TRBJ1-4; CDR3aa: CATSRAPARDEKLFF; CDR3nt: TGTGCCACCAGCAGAGCTCCGGCGAGGGATGAAAAACTGTTTTTT
d_gene: -; abundance: -; v_gene: TRBV12-3/TRBV12-4; j_gene: TRBJ1-6; CDR3aa: CASARSDSPLHF; CDR3nt: TGTGCCAGCGCCCGGTCTGATTCACCCCTCCACTTT
d_gene: -; abundance: -; v_gene: TRBV2; j_gene: TRBJ2-5; CDR3aa: CASSDGYPRQETQYF; CDR3nt: TGTGCCAGCAGTGATGGCTACCCTAGGCAAGAGACCCAGTACTTC
d_gene: TRBD2; abundance: -; v_gene: TRBV3-1/TRBV3-2; j_gene: TRBJ2-5; CDR3aa: CASSPPWAGGGETQYF; CDR3nt: TGTGCCAGCAGCCCCCCATGGGCGGGAGGGGGTGAGACCCAGTACTTC
d_gene: -; abundance: -; v_gene: TRBV5-8; j_gene: TRBJ1-6; CDR3aa: CASRPGGNNSPLHF; CDR3nt: TGTGCCAGCAGACCGGGAGGAAATAATTCACCCCTCCACTTT
d_gene: TRBD2; abundance: -; v_gene: TRBV11-3; j_gene: TRBJ2-2; CDR3aa: CASSFWTSGIPGELFF; CDR3nt: TGTGCCAGCAGTTTTTGGACTAGCGGAATCCCCGGGGAGCTGTTTTTT
d_gene: TRBD2; abundance: few; v_gene: TRBV7-9; j_gene: TRBJ2-1; CDR3aa: CALGGTSRGNEQFF; CDR3nt: TGTGCCCTAGGGGGGACTAGTCGGGGCAATGAGCAGTTCTTC
d_gene: TRBD1; abundance: -; v_gene: TRBV14; j_gene: TRBJ1-1; CDR3aa: CASSLRDRVNTEAFF; CDR3nt: TGTGCCAGCAGCTTACGGGACAGAGTGAACACTGAAGCTTTCTTT
d_gene: -; abundance: -; v_gene: TRBV29-1; j_gene: TRBJ2-5; CDR3aa: CSVARGIQETQYF; CDR3nt: TGCAGCGTTGCGAGGGGGATACAAGAGACCCAGTACTTC
d_gene: TRBD1; abundance: few; v_gene: TRBV11-3; j_gene: TRBJ2-1; CDR3aa: CASSLFGQGGNEQFF; CDR3nt: TGTGCCAGCAGCTTATTCGGACAGGGAGGCAATGAGCAGTTCTTC
d_gene: -; abundance: once; v_gene: TRBV12-3/TRBV12-4; j_gene: TRBJ2-1; CDR3aa: CASGIGGEQFF; CDR3nt: TGTGCCAGCGGGATAGGAGGTGAGCAGTTCTTC
d_gene: TRBD2; abundance: few; v_gene: TRBV10-3; j_gene: TRBJ2-2; CDR3aa: CAIASGRANGELFF; CDR3nt: TGTGCCATCGCTAGCGGGAGGGCGAACGGGGAGCTGTTTTTT
d_gene: -; abundance: -; v_gene: TRBV5-1; j_gene: TRBJ2-3; CDR3aa: CASSQGADTQYF; CDR3nt: TGCGCCAGCAGCCAAGGAGCAGATACGCAGTATTTT
d_gene: TRBD2; abundance: -; v_gene: TRBV4-3; j_gene: TRBJ2-3; CDR3aa: CASSQETSGLTQYF; CDR3nt: TGCGCCAGCAGCCAAGAAACTAGCGGGCTAACGCAGTATTTT
d_gene: TRBD2; abundance: -; v_gene: TRBV6-2/TRBV6-3; j_gene: TRBJ2-7; CDR3aa: CASSYSGLAGLYEQYF; CDR3nt: TGTGCCAGCAGTTACTCTGGTCTAGCGGGACTCTACGAGCAGTACTTC
d_gene: -; abundance: few; v_gene: TRBV28; j_gene: TRBJ2-3; CDR3aa: CASSSITRWETDTQYF; CDR3nt: TGTGCCAGCAGTTCCATTACTAGATGGGAGACAGATACGCAGTATTTT
d_gene: TRBD1; abundance: -; v_gene: TRBV19; j_gene: TRBJ1-4; CDR3aa: CASSHRGEKLFF; CDR3nt: TGTGCCAGTAGCCACAGGGGAGAAAAACTGTTTTTT
d_gene: -; abundance: -; v_gene: TRBV3-1/TRBV3-2; j_gene: TRBJ1-1; CDR3aa: CASSPHLSTGAGAQTEAFF; CDR3nt: TGTGCCAGCAGTCCTCACCTTTCTACTGGGGCGGGGGCCCAGACTGAAGCTTTCTTT
d_gene: TRBD1; abundance: -; v_gene: TRBV5-6; j_gene: TRBJ2-2; CDR3aa: CAGGTGGPAGELFF; CDR3nt: TGTGCCGGGGGGACAGGGGGTCCCGCCGGGGAGCTGTTTTTT
d_gene: -; abundance: -; v_gene: TRBV9; j_gene: TRBJ2-3; CDR3aa: CASSVVVGAGTDTQYF; CDR3nt: TGTGCCAGCAGCGTAGTGGTGGGGGCCGGCACAGATACGCAGTATTTT
d_gene: -; abundance: -; v_gene: TRBV18; j_gene: TRBJ2-1; CDR3aa: CASSPGPIVPNEQFF; CDR3nt: TGTGCCAGCTCACCAGGGCCTATTGTCCCCAATGAGCAGTTCTTC
d_gene: -; abundance: -; v_gene: TRBV28; j_gene: TRBJ2-5; CDR3aa: CASSSPQGNWETQYF; CDR3nt: TGTGCCAGCTCGTCCCCCCAGGGGAACTGGGAGACCCAGTACTTC
d_gene: -; abundance: -; v_gene: TRBV28; j_gene: TRBJ1-2; CDR3aa: CASSLDSAGGYTF; CDR3nt: TGTGCCAGCAGCCTCGACAGTGCCGGTGGCTACACCTTC
d_gene: TRBD2; abundance: -; v_gene: TRBV5-1; j_gene: TRBJ2-3; CDR3aa: CASSPGAASGGTDTQYF; CDR3nt: TGCGCCAGCAGCCCGGGGGCGGCTAGCGGGGGCACAGATACGCAGTATTTT
d_gene: TRBD1; abundance: -; v_gene: TRBV30; j_gene: TRBJ1-5; CDR3aa: CAWSASTGHQPQHF; CDR3nt: TGTGCCTGGAGTGCGTCGACAGGGCATCAGCCCCAGCATTTT
d_gene: -; abundance: -; v_gene: TRBV5-1; j_gene: TRBJ1-4; CDR3aa: CASSLERGNNEKLFF; CDR3nt: TGCGCCAGCAGCTTGGAACGAGGAAATAATGAAAAACTGTTTTTT
d_gene: -; abundance: few; v_gene: TRBV21-1; j_gene: TRBJ1-1; CDR3aa: CASSKGDTNTEAFF; CDR3nt: TGTGCCAGCAGCAAAGGGGACACCAACACTGAAGCTTTCTTT
d_gene: -; abundance: once; v_gene: TRBV24-1; j_gene: TRBJ2-5; CDR3aa: CATSDHGQTTPETQYF; CDR3nt: TGTGCCACCAGTGACCATGGGCAGACAACTCCGGAGACCCAGTACTTC
d_gene: TRBD2; abundance: -; v_gene: TRBV9; j_gene: TRBJ2-7; CDR3aa: CASSVAGTSQSGEQYF; CDR3nt: TGTGCCAGCAGCGTAGCGGGGACTAGCCAATCCGGCGAGCAGTACTTC
d_gene: TRBD1; abundance: -; v_gene: TRBV11-3; j_gene: TRBJ2-2; CDR3aa: CASSLGRSSGQGTSGELFF; CDR3nt: TGTGCCAGCAGCTTAGGAAGGAGTTCGGGACAGGGAACGTCCGGGGAGCTGTTTTTT
d_gene: TRBD1; abundance: -; v_gene: TRBV7-9; j_gene: TRBJ1-1; CDR3aa: CASSRTGGNTEAFF; CDR3nt: TGTGCCAGCAGCCGGACAGGGGGGAACACTGAAGCTTTCTTT
d_gene: -; abundance: -; v_gene: TRBV6-2/TRBV6-3; j_gene: TRBJ2-5; CDR3aa: CASSPVQGPGETQYF; CDR3nt: TGTGCCAGCAGCCCGGTTCAAGGCCCGGGGGAGACCCAGTACTTC